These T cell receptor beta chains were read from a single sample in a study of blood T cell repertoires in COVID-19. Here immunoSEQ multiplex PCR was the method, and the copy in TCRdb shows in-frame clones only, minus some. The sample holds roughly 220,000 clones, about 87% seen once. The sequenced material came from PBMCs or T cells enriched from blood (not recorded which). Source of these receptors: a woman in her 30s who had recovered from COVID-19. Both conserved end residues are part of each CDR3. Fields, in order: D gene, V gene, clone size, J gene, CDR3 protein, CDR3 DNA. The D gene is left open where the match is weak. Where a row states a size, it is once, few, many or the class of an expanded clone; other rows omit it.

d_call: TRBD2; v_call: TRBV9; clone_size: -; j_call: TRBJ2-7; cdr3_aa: CASGPSGGYEQYF; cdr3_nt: TGTGCCAGCGGTCCTAGCGGGGGCTACGAGCAGTACTTC
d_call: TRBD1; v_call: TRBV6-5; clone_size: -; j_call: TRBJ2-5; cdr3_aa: CASKGQAMETQYF; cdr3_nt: TGTGCCAGCAAAGGACAGGCTATGGAGACCCAGTACTTC
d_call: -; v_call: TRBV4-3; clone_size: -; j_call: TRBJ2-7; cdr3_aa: CASSPDGRDRDEQYF; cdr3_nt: TGCGCCAGCAGCCCCGATGGCAGGGATCGGGACGAGCAGTACTTC
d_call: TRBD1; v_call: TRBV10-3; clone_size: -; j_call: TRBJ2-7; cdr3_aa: CAIRKTGDRENEQYF; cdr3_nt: TGTGCCATCAGGAAGACTGGGGACAGGGAGAATGAGCAGTACTTC
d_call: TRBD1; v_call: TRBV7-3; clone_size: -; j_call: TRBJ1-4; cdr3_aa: CASRPGGSYEKLFF; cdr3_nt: TGTGCCAGCAGGCCAGGGGGCTCGTATGAAAAACTGTTTTTT
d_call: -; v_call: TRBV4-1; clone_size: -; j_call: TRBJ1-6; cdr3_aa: CASSQDSAGRRSPLHF; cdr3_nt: TGCGCCAGCAGCCAAGATAGTGCAGGGAGGCGTTCACCCCTCCACTTT
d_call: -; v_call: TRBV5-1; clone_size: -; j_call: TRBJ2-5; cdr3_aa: CASSLDAGVVQETQYF; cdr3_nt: TGCGCCAGCAGCTTGGATGCCGGGGTCGTTCAAGAGACCCAGTACTTC
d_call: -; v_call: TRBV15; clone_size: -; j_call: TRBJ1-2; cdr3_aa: CATVRDLNGGYTF; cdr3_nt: TGTGCCACCGTGCGGGACTTAAATGGGGGCTACACCTTC
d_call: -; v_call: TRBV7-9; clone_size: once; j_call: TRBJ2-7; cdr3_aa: CASSPGNVGSYEQYF; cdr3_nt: TGTGCCAGCAGCCCAGGGAACGTAGGCTCCTACGAGCAGTACTTC
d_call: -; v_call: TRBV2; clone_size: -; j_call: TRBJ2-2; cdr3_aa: CASSAQAGPNTGELFF; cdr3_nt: TGTGCCAGCAGTGCACAAGCAGGGCCGAACACCGGGGAGCTGTTTTTT
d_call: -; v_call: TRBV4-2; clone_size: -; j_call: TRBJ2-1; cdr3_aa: CASSQDLATVNEQFF; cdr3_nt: TGTGCCAGCAGCCAAGATTTGGCGACAGTTAATGAGCAGTTCTTC
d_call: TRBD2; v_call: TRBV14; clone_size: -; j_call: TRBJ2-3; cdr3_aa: CASSPRGGTDTQYF; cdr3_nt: TGTGCCAGCAGCCCGCGGGGGGGCACAGATACGCAGTATTTT
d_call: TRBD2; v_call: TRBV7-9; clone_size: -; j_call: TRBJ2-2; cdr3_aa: CASSFSGGAGGELFF; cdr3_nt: TGTGCCAGCAGCTTTAGCGGGGGGGCCGGCGGGGAGCTGTTTTTT
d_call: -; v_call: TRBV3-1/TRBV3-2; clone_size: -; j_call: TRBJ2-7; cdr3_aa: CASSQAGYEQYF; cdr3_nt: TGTGCCAGCAGCCAAGCCGGCTACGAGCAGTACTTC
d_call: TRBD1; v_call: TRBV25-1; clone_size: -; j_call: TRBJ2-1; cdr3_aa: CASSEAGGNEQFF; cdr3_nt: TGTGCCAGCAGTGAGGCAGGGGGAAATGAGCAGTTCTTC
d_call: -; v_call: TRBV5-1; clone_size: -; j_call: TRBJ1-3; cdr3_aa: CASSLSGTSSGNTIYF; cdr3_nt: TGCGCCAGCAGCTTATCCGGGACATCCTCTGGAAACACCATATATTTT
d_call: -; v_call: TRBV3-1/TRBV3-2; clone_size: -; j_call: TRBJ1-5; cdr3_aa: CASSQGGPYSNQPQHF; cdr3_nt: TGTGCCAGCAGCCAAGGGGGCCCCTATAGCAATCAGCCCCAGCATTTT
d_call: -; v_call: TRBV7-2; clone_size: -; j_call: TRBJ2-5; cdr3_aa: CASSLVIGEETQYF; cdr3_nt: TGTGCCAGCAGCTTAGTTATCGGTGAAGAGACCCAGTACTTC
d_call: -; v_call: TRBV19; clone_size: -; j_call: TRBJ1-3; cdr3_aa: CASGGSAGNTIYF; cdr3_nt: TGTGCCAGTGGCGGCAGTGCTGGAAACACCATATATTTT
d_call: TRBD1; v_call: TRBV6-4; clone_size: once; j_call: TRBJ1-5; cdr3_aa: CATLNRDRGRSNQPQHF; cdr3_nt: TGTGCCACACTGAACCGGGACAGAGGTCGTAGCAATCAGCCCCAGCATTTT
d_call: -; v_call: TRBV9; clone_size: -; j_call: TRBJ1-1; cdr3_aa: CASSVASGSGTYTEAFF; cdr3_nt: TGTGCCAGCAGCGTAGCTTCTGGGTCGGGTACGTACACTGAAGCTTTCTTT
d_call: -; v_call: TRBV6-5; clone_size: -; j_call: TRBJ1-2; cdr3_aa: CASSYGSGTNYGYTF; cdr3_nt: TGTGCCAGCAGTTACGGTTCCGGGACTAACTATGGCTACACCTTC
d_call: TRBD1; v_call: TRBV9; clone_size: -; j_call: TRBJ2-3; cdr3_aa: CASSTQGRNTDTQYF; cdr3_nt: TGTGCCAGCAGCACACAGGGGCGCAACACAGATACGCAGTATTTT
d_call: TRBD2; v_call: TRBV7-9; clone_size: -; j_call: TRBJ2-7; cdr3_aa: CASSPSGGSSYEQYF; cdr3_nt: TGTGCCAGCAGCCCTAGCGGGGGGAGTTCCTACGAGCAGTACTTC
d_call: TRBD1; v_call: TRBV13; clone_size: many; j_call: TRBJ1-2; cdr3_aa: CASSVRGRLYGYTF; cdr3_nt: TGTGCCAGCAGCGTCAGGGGGAGGTTGTATGGCTACACCTTC
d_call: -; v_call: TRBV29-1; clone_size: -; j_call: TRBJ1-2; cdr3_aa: CSVDLGRNYGYTF; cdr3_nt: TGCAGCGTTGATCTGGGGCGAAACTATGGCTACACCTTC
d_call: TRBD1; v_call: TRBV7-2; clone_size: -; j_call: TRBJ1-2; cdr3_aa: CASSTRQGATNYGYTF; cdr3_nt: TGTGCCAGCAGCACTCGACAGGGGGCAACTAACTATGGCTACACCTTC
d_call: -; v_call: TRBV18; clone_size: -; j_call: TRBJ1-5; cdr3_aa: CASSPSAGDQPQHF; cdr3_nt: TGTGCCAGCTCACCATCGGCAGGGGATCAGCCCCAGCATTTT
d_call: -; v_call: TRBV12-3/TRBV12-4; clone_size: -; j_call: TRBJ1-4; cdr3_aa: CASTGEEKLFF; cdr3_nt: TGTGCCAGCACAGGGGAGGAAAAACTGTTTTTT
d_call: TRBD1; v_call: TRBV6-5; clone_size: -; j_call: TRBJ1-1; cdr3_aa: CASGSRDRGDEAFF; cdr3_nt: TGTGCCAGCGGAAGCCGGGACAGGGGCGATGAAGCTTTCTTT
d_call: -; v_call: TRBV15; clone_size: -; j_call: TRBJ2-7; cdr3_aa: CATSRGPSTYEQYF; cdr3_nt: TGTGCCACCAGCAGAGGTCCTTCTACCTACGAGCAGTACTTC
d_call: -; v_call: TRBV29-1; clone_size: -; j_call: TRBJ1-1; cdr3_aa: CSVEDPFRHSTTEAFF; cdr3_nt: TGCAGCGTTGAAGATCCTTTCCGACACAGTACCACTGAAGCTTTCTTT
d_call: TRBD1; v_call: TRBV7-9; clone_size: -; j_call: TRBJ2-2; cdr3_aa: CASSGDRGTWTGELFF; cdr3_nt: TGTGCCAGCAGCGGAGACAGGGGGACGTGGACCGGGGAGCTGTTTTTT
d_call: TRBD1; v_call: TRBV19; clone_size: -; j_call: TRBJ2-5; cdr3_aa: CASSIRPGGVKETQYF; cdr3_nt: TGTGCCAGTAGTATACGCCCAGGGGGCGTCAAAGAGACCCAGTACTTC
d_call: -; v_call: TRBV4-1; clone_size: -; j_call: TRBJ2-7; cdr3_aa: CASSESAGIYEQYF; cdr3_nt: TGCGCCAGCAGCGAGTCGGCAGGGATCTACGAGCAGTACTTC
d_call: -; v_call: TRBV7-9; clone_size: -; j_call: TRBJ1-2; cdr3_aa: CASSPGVGYTF; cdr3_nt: TGTGCCAGCAGCCCAGGGGTCGGCTACACCTTC
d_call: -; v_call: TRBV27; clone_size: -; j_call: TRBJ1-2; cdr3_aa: CASSFGGHYGYTF; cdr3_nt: TGTGCCAGCAGTTTCGGGGGTCACTATGGCTACACCTTC
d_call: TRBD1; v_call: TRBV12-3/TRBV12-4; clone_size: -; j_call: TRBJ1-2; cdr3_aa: CASSSYRGTTF; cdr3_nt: TGTGCCAGCAGTTCTTACAGGGGTACCACCTTC
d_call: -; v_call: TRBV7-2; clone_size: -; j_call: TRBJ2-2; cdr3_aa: CASSLGATGELFF; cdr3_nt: TGTGCCAGCAGCTTAGGGGCCACCGGGGAGCTGTTTTTT
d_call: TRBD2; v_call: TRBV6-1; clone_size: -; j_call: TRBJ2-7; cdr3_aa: CASSEAWLAASYEQYF; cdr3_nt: TGTGCCAGCAGTGAAGCGTGGCTAGCGGCCTCCTACGAGCAGTACTTC
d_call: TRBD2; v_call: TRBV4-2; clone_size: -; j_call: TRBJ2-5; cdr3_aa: CASSQDRLSWEGETQYF; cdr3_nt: TGTGCCAGCAGCCAAGACCGTCTTAGCTGGGAGGGGGAGACCCAGTACTTC
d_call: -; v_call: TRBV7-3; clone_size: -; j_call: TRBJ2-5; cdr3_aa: CASSLTATKETQYF; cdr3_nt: TGTGCCAGCAGCTTAACAGCTACCAAAGAGACCCAGTACTTC
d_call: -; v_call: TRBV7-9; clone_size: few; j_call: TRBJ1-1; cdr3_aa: CASSLADTRAFF; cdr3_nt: TGTGCCAGCAGCTTAGCGGACACTCGGGCTTTCTTT
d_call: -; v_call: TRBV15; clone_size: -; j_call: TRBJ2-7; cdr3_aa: CATSTPGDYEQYF; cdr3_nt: TGTGCCACCAGCACGCCCGGGGACTACGAGCAGTACTTC
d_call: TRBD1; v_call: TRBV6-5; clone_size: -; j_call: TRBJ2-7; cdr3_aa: CASRQDRGTYEQYF; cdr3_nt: TGTGCCAGCAGACAAGACAGGGGGACCTACGAGCAGTACTTC
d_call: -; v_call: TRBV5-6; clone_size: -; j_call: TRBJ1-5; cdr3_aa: CASSLEPNQPQHF; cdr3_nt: TGTGCCAGCAGCTTGGAGCCTAATCAGCCCCAGCATTTT
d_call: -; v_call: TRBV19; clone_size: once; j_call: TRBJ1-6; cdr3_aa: CASTPPGGSSYNSPLHF; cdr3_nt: TGTGCCAGTACCCCTCCGGGGGGCAGCTCCTATAATTCACCCCTCCACTTT
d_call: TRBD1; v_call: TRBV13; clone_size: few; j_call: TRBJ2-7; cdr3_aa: CASSLGGQGLLEQYF; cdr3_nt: TGTGCCAGCAGCTTAGGGGGACAGGGGCTTCTCGAGCAGTACTTC
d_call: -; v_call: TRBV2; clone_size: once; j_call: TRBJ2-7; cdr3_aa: CASSHTNYEQYF; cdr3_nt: TGTGCCAGCAGTCACACGAATTACGAGCAGTACTTC
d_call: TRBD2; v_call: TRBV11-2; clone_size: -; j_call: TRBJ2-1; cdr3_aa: CASSLGRGGFNEQFF; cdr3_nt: TGTGCCAGCAGCTTAGGACGGGGGGGCTTCAATGAGCAGTTCTTC
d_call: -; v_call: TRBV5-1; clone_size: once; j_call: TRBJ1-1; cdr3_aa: CASSLSQGNTEAFF; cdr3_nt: TGCGCCAGCAGCCTTTCACAGGGGAACACTGAAGCTTTCTTT